Detailed here is one TCR beta chain. Its antigen is still unknown. Base qualities are not recorded, but no much larger clone differs from it by a single base. V and J are truncated by 6 bases and 0 bases respectively, leaving an intervening sequence of 13 bases. The CDR3, cysteine through phenylalanine, is 15 amino acids long. The only DNA kept is the CDR3, 45 bases in frame from the first base. The germline V gene provides CDR1 MNHNS and CDR2 SASEGT. From each donor, a single peripheral blood sample of approximately 0.11 L on average was drawn into heparinised tubes. A BD FACSAria II was used to sort naive, central memory, regulatory and stem cell-like memory CD4+ T cells with a panel that included CD45RO, CCR7, CD25, CD127, CD95 and CD27. Purity was above 95% for every sorted population. Right away, PBMCs were isolated by Lymphoprep density gradient centrifugation and were stained directly, with no culture step. So that batch effects would be minimized, each experiment stained and sorted samples in pairs, pairing one healthy donor with one patient.

These data are taken from a study of beta chain features in type 1 diabetes (dated 2018 in TCRdb). Some background on the complete study: Patients and healthy donors did not differ in mean age, gender distribution, total cell number or subset yield. A total of about 100,000,000 sorted cells were examined across all samples, and RNA yield correlated strongly with the number of cells per subset. The study compared the TCRB repertoires of sorted circulating CD4+ T cell subsets in recently diagnosed type 1 diabetes patients with those in matched healthy donors. Regulatory and stem cell-like memory subsets were obtained from only 8 patients and roughly eight healthy donors, while naive and central memory subsets were obtained from all 28 donors. What the study reported, not specific to this receptor: In all four CD4+ subsets, TCRB CDR3 length was moderately but significantly shorter in type 1 diabetes patients. Fewer insertions and more nucleotide deletions at VDJ recombination sites were observed in patients with type 1 diabetes, implying thymic rearrangement abnormalities. PCR may preferentially amplify shorter templates, but because patient and control samples were amplified and corrected together, any resulting skew would affect both groups equally. Naive, central memory and regulatory TCRB repertoires appeared more similar among patients than among healthy donors. Only small numbers of individuals were included in the HLA sub-analyses, which left unresolved whether HLA type had any influence on TCRB rearrangement. Sequencing cDNA rather than genomic DNA could over-represent highly expressing activated cells, although activation and CD3 levels did not differ between groups.

The entire amount of isolated RNA was reverse transcribed using the High Capacity cDNA Reverse Transcription Kit, so the sequenced TCRB transcripts were expressed ones. Naive, central memory and regulatory T cell samples underwent deep immunoSEQ sequencing, averaging about 3.57 million total reads per sample. Sorted cells were lysed in RLT buffer and RNA was extracted with DNase-treated RNeasy Micro or Mini kits, depending on cell number. To prevent cross-contamination, each cell subset was processed individually, whereas patient and healthy donor samples were processed jointly. Using the immunoSEQ multiplex PCR, TCRB sequences were amplified from cDNA into 87-bp fragments spanning the CDR3 region. Sequencing of the amplicons was done on the Illumina HiSeq platform. The paper's processing steps were these. PCR bias was computationally corrected using synthetic template baselines, reads within Hamming distance 2 were collapsed, and singletons that could not be merged were discarded. Reads were aligned against IMGT so that V, D and J genes, CDR3 length and insertions or deletions at six rearrangement sites could be assigned. Within each subset, clonotype counts were normalized to sorted cell number, and only after that were true diversity and Gini coefficients computed with the tcR R package. The overlap coefficient, calculated on TCRB nucleotide sequences, was used to quantify repertoire sharing. As a proxy for the pre-selection repertoire, out-of-frame TCRB sequences from naive cells were analyzed. This immuneACCESS table, as held by TCRdb, lists in-frame sequences with V and J called but not all clones. Of the missing ones, under half trace to an unresolved V gene in checked studies; the others have no known cause. Clone size and the V and J calls come from that table; the DNA yielded D and trimming. Recorded for this sample are hundreds of thousands of clones; around an eighth of them occurred a single time. About 0.02% of the sample is in the top ten clones.

The chain couples TRBV6-1 to TRBJ2-3; the D region is possibly TRBD1 or TRBD2, each matching across 5 bases. The specimen was naive CD4+ T cells from blood. This specimen's cell subset or site label, per the study, means: true naive CD4+ T cells. The receptor was isolated from a man aged 18 to 29 with type 1 diabetes. The CDR3 corresponds to CASSPLGPSTDTQYF. The DNA sequence is given as TGTGCCAGCAGCCCCTTGGGACCTAGCACAGATACGCAGTATTTT.